This TCR beta chain was sequenced during a study of CD8+ T cells in alopecia areata. Across the whole study: Tofacitinib administration persisted for 6 to 18 months, succeeded by 6 months off drug.

CDR1 is SEHNR and CDR2 is FQNEAQ in the germline V gene (reference sequence). The CDR3 has 15 residues. V shed 1 base and J shed 1 base, with 10 bases lying between them. Treatment indicated: oral pan-JAK inhibitor, 5-10 mg twice daily. Cell sorting on a FACSAria was used to separate CD4+ and CD8+ T cells from the PBMCs. This clone showed up just a few times. Its antigen remains unidentified. Overall study results and limits: Since there was just one nonresponder, nobody can yet say how baseline CD8+ expansion ties to response.

Extracted RNA was reverse transcribed into cDNA, the sequencing template. Libraries were prepared by immunoSEQ multiplex PCR; TCRdb keeps only in-frame clonotypes and omits some of them. This table holds around 160,000 clones, 60% to 75% found once. The gene calls are TRBV7-9 and TRBJ2-5; possibly TRBD1 for D (5 bases). This receptor was taken from a human donor with alopecia areata. The sample here was CD4+ T cells sorted from blood, taken at week 24, from a patient treated with tofacitinib. Written as DNA, the CDR3 is TGTGCCAGCAGCTTAGTTGGGGCTGCCCAAGAGACCCAGTACTTC. Amino acids: CASSLVGAAQETQYF.